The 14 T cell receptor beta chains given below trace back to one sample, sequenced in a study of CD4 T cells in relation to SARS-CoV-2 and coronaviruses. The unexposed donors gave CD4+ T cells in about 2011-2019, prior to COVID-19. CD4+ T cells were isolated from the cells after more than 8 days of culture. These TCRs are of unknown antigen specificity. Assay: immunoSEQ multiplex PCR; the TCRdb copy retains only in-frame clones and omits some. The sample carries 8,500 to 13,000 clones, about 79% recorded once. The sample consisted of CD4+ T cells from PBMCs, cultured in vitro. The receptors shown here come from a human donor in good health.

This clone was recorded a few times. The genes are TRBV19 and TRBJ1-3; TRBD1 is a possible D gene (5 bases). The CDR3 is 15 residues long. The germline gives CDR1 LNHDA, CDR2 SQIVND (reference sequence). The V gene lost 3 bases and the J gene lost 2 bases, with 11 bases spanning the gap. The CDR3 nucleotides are TGTGCCAGTAGTATGCCCGGACACGCTGGAAACACCATATATTTT. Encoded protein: CASSMPGHAGNTIYF. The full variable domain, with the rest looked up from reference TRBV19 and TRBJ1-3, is DGGITQSPKYLFRKEGQNVTLSCEQNLNHDAMYWYRQDPGQGLRLIYYSQIVNDFQKGDIAEGYSVSREKKESFPLTVTSAQKNPTAFYLCASSMPGHAGNTIYFGEGSWLTVV.

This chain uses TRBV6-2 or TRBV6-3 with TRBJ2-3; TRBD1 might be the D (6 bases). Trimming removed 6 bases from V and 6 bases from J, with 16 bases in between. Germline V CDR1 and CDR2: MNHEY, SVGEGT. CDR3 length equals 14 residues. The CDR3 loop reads CASSRPWGRDTQYF. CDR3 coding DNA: TGTGCCAGCAGCCGGCCATGGGGGCGCGATACGCAGTATTTT.

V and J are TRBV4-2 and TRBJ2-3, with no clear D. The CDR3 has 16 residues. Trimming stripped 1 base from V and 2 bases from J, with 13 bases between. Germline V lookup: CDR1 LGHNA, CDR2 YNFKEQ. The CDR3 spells CASSQGLADLTDTQYF. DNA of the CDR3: TGTGCCAGCAGCCAAGGCCTTGCGGATCTCACAGATACGCAGTATTTT.

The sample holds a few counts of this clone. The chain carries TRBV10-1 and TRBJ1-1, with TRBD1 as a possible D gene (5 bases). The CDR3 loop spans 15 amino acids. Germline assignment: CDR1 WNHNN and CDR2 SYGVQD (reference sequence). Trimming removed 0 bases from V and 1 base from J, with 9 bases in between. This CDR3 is CASSESGGRNTEAFF. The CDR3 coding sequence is TGCGCCAGCAGTGAGTCTGGGGGAAGGAACACTGAAGCTTTCTTT.

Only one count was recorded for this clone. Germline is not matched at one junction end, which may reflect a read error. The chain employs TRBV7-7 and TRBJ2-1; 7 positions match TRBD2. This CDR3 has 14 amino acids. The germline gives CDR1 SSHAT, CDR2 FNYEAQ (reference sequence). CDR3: CASSFSGTNNEQFF. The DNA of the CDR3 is TGTGCTAGCAGCTTCAGCGGGACTAACAATGAGCAGTTCTTC.

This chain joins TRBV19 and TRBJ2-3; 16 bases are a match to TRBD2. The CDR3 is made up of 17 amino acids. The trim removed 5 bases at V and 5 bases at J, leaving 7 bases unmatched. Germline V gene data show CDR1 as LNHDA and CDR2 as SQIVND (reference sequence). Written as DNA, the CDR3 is TGTGCCAGTAGTCCGGGACTAGCGGGAGGGAGGGGAGATACGCAGTATTTT. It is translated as CASSPGLAGGRGDTQYF. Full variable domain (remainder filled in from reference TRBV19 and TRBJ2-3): DGGITQSPKYLFRKEGQNVTLSCEQNLNHDAMYWYRQDPGQGLRLIYYSQIVNDFQKGDIAEGYSVSREKKESFPLTVTSAQKNPTAFYLCASSPGLAGGRGDTQYFGPGTRLTVL.

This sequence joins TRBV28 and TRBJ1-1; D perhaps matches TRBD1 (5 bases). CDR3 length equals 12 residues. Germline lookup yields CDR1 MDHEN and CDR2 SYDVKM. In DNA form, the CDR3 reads TGTGGGATCTGGGGGTCGAACACTGAAGCTTTCTTT. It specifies CGIWGSNTEAFF.

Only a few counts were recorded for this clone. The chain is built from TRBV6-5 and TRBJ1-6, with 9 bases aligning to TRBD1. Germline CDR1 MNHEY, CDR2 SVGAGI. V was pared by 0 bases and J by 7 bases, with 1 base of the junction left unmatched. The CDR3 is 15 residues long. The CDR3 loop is CASSYSGTGNSPLHF. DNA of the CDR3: TGTGCCAGCAGTTACTCTGGGACAGGGAATTCACCCCTCCACTTT.

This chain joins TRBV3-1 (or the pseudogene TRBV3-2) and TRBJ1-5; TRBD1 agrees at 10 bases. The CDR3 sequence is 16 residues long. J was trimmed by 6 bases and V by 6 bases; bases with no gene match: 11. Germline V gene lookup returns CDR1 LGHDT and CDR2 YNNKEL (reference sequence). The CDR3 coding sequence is TGTGCCAGCAGTCCTGGGGGGACAGGGGATGCTCAGCCCCAGCATTTT. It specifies CASSPGGTGDAQPQHF.

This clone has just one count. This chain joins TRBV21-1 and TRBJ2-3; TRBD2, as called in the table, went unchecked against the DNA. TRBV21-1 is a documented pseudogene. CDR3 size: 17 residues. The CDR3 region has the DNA TGTGCCAGCAGCAAAGGGGACGAAGCGGGGGGGACAGATACGCAGTATTTT. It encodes CASSKGDEAGGTDTQYF.

The CDR3 bases are TGTGCCAGCATCAAACCCCAGCCCCAGCATTTT. Amino acid sequence: CASIKPQPQHF. J is TRBJ1-5 and V is TRBV3-1 (or the pseudogene TRBV3-2); no reliable D call. This CDR3 is built from 11 residues. Germline V gene data show CDR1 as LGHDT and CDR2 as YNNKEL (reference sequence). With 7 bases removed from V and 7 bases from J, the gap between germline ends came to 8 bases.

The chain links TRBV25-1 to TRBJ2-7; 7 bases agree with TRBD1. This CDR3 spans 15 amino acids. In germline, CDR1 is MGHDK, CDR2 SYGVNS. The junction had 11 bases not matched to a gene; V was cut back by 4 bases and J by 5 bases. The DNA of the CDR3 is TGTGCCAGCAGTGTAACCGGGACAGCCTTGGACGAGCAGTACTTC. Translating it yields CASSVTGTALDEQYF.

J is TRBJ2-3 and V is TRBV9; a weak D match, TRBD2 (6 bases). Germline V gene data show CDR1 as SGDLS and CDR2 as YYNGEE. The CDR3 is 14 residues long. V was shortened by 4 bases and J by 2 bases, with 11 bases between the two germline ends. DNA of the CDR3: TGTGCCAGCAGCCATAGGACTAACACAGATACGCAGTATTTT. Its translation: CASSHRTNTDTQYF.

This CDR3 reads CASSRQTFSTDTQYF. The CDR3 bases are TGTGCCAGCAGCCGTCAGACATTCAGCACAGATACGCAGTATTTT. V usage is TRBV11-2 and J usage is TRBJ2-3; unclear D gene. The CDR3 consists of 15 residues. V shed 5 bases and J shed 0 bases, with 12 bases lying between them. The germline CDR1 and CDR2 sequences are SGHAT and FQNNGV.